This T cell receptor (beta chain) was sequenced during a study of response to subunit inactivated influenza vaccine. General study points: The authors put forward the suggestion that each seasonal influenza vaccination may bring in only a limited number of new T cells.

The V end was cut by 2 bases, the J end by 6 bases, with 7 bases between. Germline assignment: CDR1 SGHDT and CDR2 YYEEEE. The CDR3 has 12 amino acids. This clonotype was counted ten times or more. What it binds is unknown. One entry per CDR3 protein, called by TCRdb with MiXCR from the RT-PCR reads. The data contain approximately 520,000 distinct CDR3 sequences, approximately 15% of them seen just once; the ten biggest clones take up roughly 3.1%. The sequences come from CD4+ T cells sorted from PBMCs, collected approximately 25 months after vaccination. This clonotype was obtained from a man aged 50-75 years who received an inactivated influenza vaccine. The rearrangement joins TRBV5-6 to TRBJ2-3, with D unclear. In DNA, the CDR3 is TGTGCCAGCAGCTTTCATTTGGATACGCAGTATTTT. As protein: CASSFHLDTQYF.